Below are 17 T cell receptor beta chains sequenced from a single sample in a study of shared clonotypes between healthy human individuals (dated by TCRdb to about 2020). Libraries were made using the immunoSEQ multiplex PCR assay. Here the immuneACCESS table is served through TCRdb, limited to in-frame sequences with V and J called. Missing clones are a known gap in these copies; in checked studies unresolved V genes cover under half, and the rest lacks a known reason. Counted in this sample were about 2.4 million clones; 93% of them appeared once. Around 0.4% of the sample comes from the top ten. The sample taken for sequencing was naive CD4+ T cells from PBMCs. The intended sense of this specimen's cell subset or site label: CD45RA+ positively selected. These receptors originate from a man between 18 and 29 years old in good health. Some clones in this sample may be carry-over from other donors' samples.

The chain couples TRBV28 to TRBJ2-7; 14 bases line up with TRBD2. Trimming removed 1 base from V and 1 base from J; junction bases left unmatched: 21. The CDR3 length is 23 residues. CDR1 is MDHEN and CDR2 is SYDVKM in the germline V gene. The CDR3 sequence: CASSLSVATLTSGRAVVSYEQYF. CDR3 DNA sequence: TGTGCCAGCAGTTTATCGGTAGCTACTTTGACTAGCGGGAGGGCCGTGGTATCCTACGAGCAGTACTTC.

V gene TRBV7-9 combines with J gene TRBJ2-1, with 15 bases identical to TRBD2. Trimming took 5 bases from V and 6 from J; bases not matched to a gene: 5. The CDR3 contains 16 residues. Germline CDR1 and CDR2: SEHNR and FQNEAQ (reference sequence). CDR3 sequence: CASSRTSGREGNEQFF. The CDR3 DNA reads as TGTGCCAGCAGCAGGACTAGCGGGAGGGAGGGCAATGAGCAGTTCTTC. The full variable domain, completed using reference TRBV7-9 and TRBJ2-1, is DTGVSQNPRHKITKRGQNVTFRCDPISEHNRLYWYRQTLGQGPEFLTYFQNEAQLEKSRLLSDRFSAERPKGSFSTLEIQRTEQGDSAMYLCASSRTSGREGNEQFFGPGTRLTVL.

Notes on this clone: Other DNA sequences from this sample encode an identical CDR3 as well. The chain combines TRBV28 with TRBJ1-5, with a weak D call TRBD1 (5 bases). Germline-derived CDR1 and CDR2 are MDHEN and SYDVKM. The length of the CDR3 is 14 residues. Trimming took off 6 bases at V and 4 bases at J, with 13 bases between the two ends. CDR3 nucleotides: TGTGCCAGCAGCCCCGGGGGTGGTAATCAGCCCCAGCATTTT. As protein: CASSPGGGNQPQHF.

The CDR3 region has the DNA TGTGCCACCAGCAGAGGGTCGGGAACGTACGAGCAGTACTTC. Its translation is CATSRGSGTYEQYF. The chain has TRBV15 and TRBJ2-7; D is possibly TRBD2 (5 bases). This CDR3 comprises 14 residues. Germline CDR1 and CDR2: LNHNV and YYDKDF (reference sequence). The germline V and J ends were trimmed by 1 base and 4 bases, with 11 bases remaining between them.

V usage is TRBV25-1 and J usage is TRBJ1-6, with 8 nucleotides matching TRBD1. V was pared by 0 bases and J by 6 bases, with 4 bases of the junction left unmatched. The CDR3 is 16 residues long. The germline V gene has CDR1 MGHDK and CDR2 SYGVNS. Written as DNA, the CDR3 is TGTGCCAGCAGTGAATATGACGGACAGGGTAATTCACCCCTCCACTTT. Its translation is CASSEYDGQGNSPLHF.

In nucleotides, the CDR3 is TGTGCCAGTAGTAGCGACGGACAGCCCTCCTACGAGCAGTACTTC. Protein sequence: CASSSDGQPSYEQYF. This sequence joins TRBV19 and TRBJ2-7, with D possibly TRBD1 on 6 matching bases. Trimming took off 4 bases at V and 0 bases at J, with 13 bases between the two ends. Germline CDR1 LNHDA, CDR2 SQIVND (reference sequence). The CDR3 covers 15 residues.

In the case of this clone: The same CDR3 arises from other DNA sequences in this sample as well. The chain combines TRBV6-5 with TRBJ2-2; D gene ambiguous. This CDR3 is 13 amino acids long. V was clipped by 6 bases and J by 2 bases, with 7 bases between them. The V gene's germline CDR1 is MNHEY and CDR2 SVGAGI. Here the CDR3 reads CASRDGNTGELFF. In DNA, the CDR3 is TGTGCCAGCAGGGACGGAAACACCGGGGAGCTGTTTTTT.

This sequence joins TRBV10-3 and TRBJ2-1; 11 bases fit TRBD2. CDR3 length: 16 residues. Germline V CDR1 and CDR2: ENHRY, SYGVKD. The ends lost 5 bases at V and 6 bases at J; junction bases unmatched: 9. CDR3 coding DNA: TGTGCCATCAGTTCCTTAGCGGGAGGGCCGGTCAATGAGCAGTTCTTC. Amino acids: CAISSLAGGPVNEQFF.

The gene calls are TRBV5-8 and TRBJ2-7; D perhaps matches TRBD1 (5 bases). The CDR3 has 14 residues. V lost 3 bases and J 2 bases, leaving 12 bases between the germline ends. Germline-derived CDR1 and CDR2 are SGHTS and YDEGEE. Written as DNA, the CDR3 is TGTGCCAGCAGCTCAGGACAAATCACCTACGAGCAGTACTTC. Protein product: CASSSGQITYEQYF. The whole variable domain, filled in from reference TRBV5-8 and TRBJ2-7, reads EAGVTQSPTHLIKTRGQQATLRCSPISGHTSVYWYQQALGLGLQFLLWYDEGEERNRGNFPPRFSGRQFPNYSSELNVNALELEDSALYLCASSSGQITYEQYFGPGTRLTVT.

This clone came up once. This rearrangement joins TRBV7-6 to TRBJ2-7; D ambiguous. Germline CDR1 SGHVS, CDR2 FNYEAQ. This CDR3 is built from 13 residues. V gave up 2 bases and J gave up 1 base, with 6 bases separating them. CDR3: CASSLNPSYEQYF. In DNA, the CDR3 is TGTGCCAGCAGCTTAAACCCATCCTACGAGCAGTACTTC.

The chain recombines TRBV9 with TRBJ1-5; TRBD1 might be the D (6 bases). The V gene's germline CDR1 is SGDLS and CDR2 YYNGEE. The CDR3 totals 14 residues. V lost 0 bases and J 9 bases, leaving 13 bases between the germline ends. CDR3 in DNA: TGTGCCAGCAGCGTAGGACAGGCCGCCGGGCCCCAGCATTTT. This encodes CASSVGQAAGPQHF.

This chain joins TRBV28 and TRBJ1-2; D is unresolved. This CDR3 comprises 18 residues. CDR1 and CDR2 from the germline V gene are MDHEN and SYDVKM. The V end was cut by 7 bases, the J end by 5 bases, with 29 bases between. CDR3 loop: CASKSIRWRVERGYGYTF. The DNA of the CDR3 is TGTGCCAGCAAATCTATAAGGTGGAGAGTTGAAAGAGGATATGGCTACACCTTC.

This rearrangement joins TRBV5-8 to TRBJ2-3; D remains unclear. Germline V gene data show CDR1 as SGHTS and CDR2 as YDEGEE. V shed 4 bases and J shed 3 bases, with 6 bases lying between them. The CDR3 length is 12 residues. For the CDR3, the DNA is TGTGCCAGCAGCCTTAAAACAGATACGCAGTATTTT. Protein sequence: CASSLKTDTQYF. Combining the CDR3 with reference TRBV5-8 and TRBJ2-3 gives the whole variable domain EAGVTQSPTHLIKTRGQQATLRCSPISGHTSVYWYQQALGLGLQFLLWYDEGEERNRGNFPPRFSGRQFPNYSSELNVNALELEDSALYLCASSLKTDTQYFGPGTRLTVL.

This chain links TRBV2 with TRBJ2-1, with 13 bases identical to TRBD2. V was clipped by 5 bases and J by 4 bases; unmatched bases: 2. The CDR3 has 15 residues. Germline lookup yields CDR1 SNHLY and CDR2 FYNNEI. CDR3 DNA: TGTGCCAGCAGTCAGACTAGCGGGAGGTACAATGAGCAGTTCTTC. Amino acids: CASSQTSGRYNEQFF.

The chain combines TRBV28 with TRBJ1-2; the match to TRBD1 covers 12 bases. From germline, CDR1 is MDHEN and CDR2 SYDVKM. Unmatched junction bases numbered 6, after V lost 6 bases and J lost 4 bases. There are 15 residues in the CDR3. CDR3 amino acids: CASRGDRGRGYGYTF. CDR3 in DNA: TGTGCCAGCAGGGGGGACAGGGGGCGCGGCTATGGCTACACCTTC.

Worth noting for this clone: This sample also contains other DNA sequences that code for the same CDR3. This chain connects TRBV11-2 to TRBJ2-5, with D maybe TRBD2 (5 bases). V was cut by 1 base and J by 5 bases, with 5 bases left in between. The CDR3 sequence is 12 residues long. Germline V gives CDR1 SGHAT, CDR2 FQNNGV. CDR3 sequence: CASSLGRETQYF. CDR3 sequence (DNA): TGTGCCAGCAGCTTAGGGAGGGAGACCCAGTACTTC.

J is TRBJ2-7 and V is TRBV6-1; TRBD1 might be the D (6 bases). Germline V lookup: CDR1 MNHNS, CDR2 SASEGT. The CDR3 runs 14 residues. Trimming pared 9 bases from V and 1 base from J, leaving 16 bases between. The DNA for the CDR3 is TGTGCCAGTTCCGCCGGGACAAGATCCTACGAGCAGTACTTC. This translates into CASSAGTRSYEQYF.